The 13 T cell receptor beta chains listed next were all sequenced from one sample in a study of cytomegalovirus exposure and HLA in healthy donors. 13 Jbeta primers and 60 Vbeta primers were used for the PCR. Some clones are missing from TCRdb's copy, which holds only in-frame ones; the method was immunoSEQ multiplex PCR. The data hold fewer than 250,000 clones, with about 81% observed a single time. Sequences were obtained from PBMCs. These receptor sequences come from a man younger than 35 in good health and CMV-seronegative.

This chain connects TRBV29-1 to TRBJ2-3, with 12 bases matching TRBD2. The CDR3 is 16 amino acids. Losses at the gene ends were 1 base for V and 5 bases for J; bases not matched to a gene: 7. Germline-derived CDR1 and CDR2 are SQVTM and ANQGSEA. The CDR3 protein is CSVEVATSGSGDTQYF. CDR3 nucleotides: TGCAGCGTTGAAGTAGCGACTAGCGGGAGCGGAGATACGCAGTATTTT.

V and J are TRBV28 and TRBJ1-5; 9 bases line up with TRBD1. V gave up 6 bases and J gave up 4 bases; unmatched junction bases: 7. Germline values: CDR1 MDHEN, CDR2 SYDVKM. The CDR3 runs 15 residues. Here the CDR3 reads CASRVQGARNQPQHF. Written as DNA, the CDR3 is TGTGCCAGCAGGGTACAGGGGGCCCGAAATCAGCCCCAGCATTTT.

This clone was seen a handful of times. The gene calls are TRBV28 and TRBJ1-2; possible D gene TRBD1, 5 bases. Trimming removed 8 bases at V and 4 bases at J, with 14 bases between. Germline assignment: CDR1 MDHEN and CDR2 SYDVKM. This CDR3 is built from 13 residues. CDR3 nucleotides: TGTGCCAGCGCCTACTGGGGGGGCTATGGCTACACCTTC. This translates into CASAYWGGYGYTF.

V usage is TRBV7-9 and J usage is TRBJ2-7; 7 bases are shared with TRBD1. Germline values: CDR1 SEHNR, CDR2 FQNEAQ (reference sequence). V dropped 5 bases and J dropped 1; count of bases not matched to a gene: 8. The CDR3 has 15 residues. The CDR3 protein is CASSKATGRSYEQYF. CDR3 DNA: TGTGCCAGCAGCAAAGCGACAGGGCGATCCTACGAGCAGTACTTC.

The V and J genes are TRBV10-3 and TRBJ1-2, with 10 bases lining up with TRBD1. The germline gives CDR1 ENHRY, CDR2 SYGVKD. J was trimmed by 6 bases and V by 5 bases; bases with no gene match: 6. The CDR3 extends over 14 amino acids. The CDR3 reads CAISPPGTGDGYTF. In DNA form, the CDR3 reads TGTGCCATCAGTCCTCCGGGGACAGGGGATGGCTACACCTTC.

V and J are TRBV28 and TRBJ1-3; the match to TRBD1 covers 8 bases. The CDR3 sequence is 18 residues long. Germline V gene lookup returns CDR1 MDHEN and CDR2 SYDVKM. V trimming: 3 bases; J trimming: 1 base; junction bases outside the gene matches: 11. The CDR3 region has the DNA TGTGCCAGCAGTTTGGGGGCAGGGGGCAGGGGGTCTGGAAACACCATATATTTT. It encodes CASSLGAGGRGSGNTIYF.

The J gene is TRBJ2-1, the V gene TRBV6-5, with D maybe TRBD1 (6 bases). Trimming cost V 5 bases and J 8 bases, with 16 bases left between them. The V gene's germline CDR1 is MNHEY and CDR2 SVGAGI. The CDR3 totals 14 residues. The CDR3 nucleotides are TGTGCCAGCAGTCCAGAGTACAGGGTCCATGAGCAGTTCTTC. It translates to CASSPEYRVHEQFF.

This clone was recorded only once. The DNA for the CDR3 is TGTGCCAGCAGCTATTACAACACAGATACGCAGTATTTT. Translated, it gives CASSYYNTDTQYF. V and J are TRBV7-3 and TRBJ2-3; D remains ambiguous. V lost 4 bases and J lost 2, with 7 bases in between. Germline CDR1 reads SGHTA; CDR2 reads FQGTGA. This CDR3 is built from 13 residues.

The CDR3 loop reads CASSFGQGAYSPLHF. CDR3 nucleotides: TGTGCCAGCAGCTTTGGACAGGGGGCGTATTCACCCCTCCACTTT. The chain couples TRBV13 to TRBJ1-6; 11 bases agree with TRBD1. The CDR3 has 15 residues. CDR1 and CDR2 (germline): PRHDT, FYEKMQ (reference sequence). With 3 bases clipped from V and 8 bases from J, the junction kept 3 bases outside the gene matches.

The rearrangement joins TRBV18 to TRBJ2-2, with a weak D call TRBD2 (5 bases). The CDR3 covers 16 residues. Germline-derived CDR1 and CDR2 are KGHSH and LQKENI. Trimming left V 2 bases short and J 4 bases short, with 14 bases between. The CDR3 bases are TGTGCCAGCTCACCAATGATACTCGGAGGCACCGGGGAGCTGTTTTTT. Translation: CASSPMILGGTGELFF. Using reference TRBV18 and TRBJ2-2 for the parts outside the CDR3, the full variable domain is NAGVMQNPRHLVRRRGQEARLRCSPMKGHSHVYWYRQLPEEGLKFMVYLQKENIIDESGMPKERFSAEFPKEGPSILRIQQVVRGDSAAYFCASSPMILGGTGELFFGEGSRLTVL.

The chain carries TRBV4-2 and TRBJ2-7; tentative D call: TRBD2 (5 bases). V was clipped by 1 base and J by 3 bases, with 13 bases between them. CDR1 LGHNA and CDR2 YNFKEQ come from the germline V gene. This CDR3 has 15 residues. The DNA of the CDR3 is TGTGCCAGCAGCCAAGGGCCGACTATTAGCTACGAGCAGTACTTC. Residues: CASSQGPTISYEQYF.

This chain links TRBV11-3 with TRBJ2-1; 11 bases are shared with TRBD2. CDR1 SGHNT and CDR2 YENEEA come from the germline V gene. V was pared by 3 bases and J by 8 bases, with 6 bases of the junction left unmatched. This CDR3 spans 15 amino acids. The CDR3 DNA is TGTGCCAGCAGCTTGGCCCTAGCGGGGGGACATGAGCAGTTCTTC. Its protein product is CASSLALAGGHEQFF. Complete variable domain (other parts from reference TRBV11-3 and TRBJ2-1): EAGVVQSPRYKIIEKKQPVAFWCNPISGHNTLYWYLQNLGQGPELLIRYENEEAVDDSQLPKDRFSAERLKGVDSTLKIQPAELGDSAVYLCASSLALAGGHEQFFGPGTRLTVL.

This clone has a single count. The chain combines TRBV6-6 with TRBJ2-7; possibly TRBD1 for D (5 bases). The CDR3 has 13 residues. Germline CDR1 and CDR2: MNHNY and SVGAGI (reference sequence). The ends were cut back, 2 bases at V and 0 bases at J, with 5 bases in the middle. Written as DNA, the CDR3 is TGTGCCAGCAGTTACGACAGCTCCTACGAGCAGTACTTC. Encoded protein: CASSYDSSYEQYF.